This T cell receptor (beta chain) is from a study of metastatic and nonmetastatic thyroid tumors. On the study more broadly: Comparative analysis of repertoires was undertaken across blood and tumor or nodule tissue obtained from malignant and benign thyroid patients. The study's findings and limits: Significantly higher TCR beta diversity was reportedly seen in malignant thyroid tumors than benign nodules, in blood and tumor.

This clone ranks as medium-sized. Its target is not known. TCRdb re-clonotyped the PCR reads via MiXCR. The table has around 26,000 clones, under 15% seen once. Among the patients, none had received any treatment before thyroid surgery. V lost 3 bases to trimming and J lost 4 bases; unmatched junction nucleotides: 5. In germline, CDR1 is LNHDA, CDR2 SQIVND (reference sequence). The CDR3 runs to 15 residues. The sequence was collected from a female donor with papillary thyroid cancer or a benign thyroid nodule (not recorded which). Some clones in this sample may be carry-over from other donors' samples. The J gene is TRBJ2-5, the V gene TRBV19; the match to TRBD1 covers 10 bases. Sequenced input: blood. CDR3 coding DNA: TGTGCCAGTAGTATCGACAGGGGGCCGGGAGAGACCCAGTACTTC. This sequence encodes CASSIDRGPGETQYF.